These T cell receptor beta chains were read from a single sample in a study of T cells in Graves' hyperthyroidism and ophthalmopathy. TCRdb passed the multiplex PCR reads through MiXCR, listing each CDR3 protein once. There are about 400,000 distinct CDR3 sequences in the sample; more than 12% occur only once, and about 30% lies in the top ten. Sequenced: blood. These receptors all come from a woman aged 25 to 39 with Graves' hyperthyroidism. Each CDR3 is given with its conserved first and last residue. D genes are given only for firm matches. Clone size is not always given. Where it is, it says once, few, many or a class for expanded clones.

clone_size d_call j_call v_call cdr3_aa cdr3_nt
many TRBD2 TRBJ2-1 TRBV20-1 CSVGLAEKSSYNEQFF TGCAGTGTAGGACTAGCGGAAAAGAGCTCCTACAATGAGCAGTTCTTC
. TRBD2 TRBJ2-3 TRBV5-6 CASSLERGSTDTQYF TGTGCCAGCAGCTTAGAGCGGGGGAGCACAGATACGCAGTATTTT
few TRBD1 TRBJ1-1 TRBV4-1 CASSHSHRGNTEAFF TGCGCCAGCAGCCATAGTCACAGGGGGAACACTGAAGCTTTCTTT
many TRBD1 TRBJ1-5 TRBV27 CASSFKQGSNQPQHF TGTGCCAGCAGCTTCAAACAGGGGAGCAATCAGCCCCAGCATTTT
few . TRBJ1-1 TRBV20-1 CSARDRQLNTEAFF TGCAGTGCTAGAGACAGGCAGTTGAACACTGAAGCTTTCTTT
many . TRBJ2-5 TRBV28 CASSFQGQPETQYF TGTGCCAGCAGTTTCCAGGGGCAGCCAGAGACCCAGTACTTC
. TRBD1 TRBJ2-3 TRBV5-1 CASSAGQVSTDTQYF TGCGCCAGCAGCGCGGGACAGGTCAGCACAGATACGCAGTATTTT
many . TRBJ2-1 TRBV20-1 CSGTDLGSYNEQFF TGCAGCGGGACGGACCTAGGTTCCTACAATGAGCAGTTCTTC
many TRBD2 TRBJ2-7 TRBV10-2 CASSKPLAGVTRSSYEQYF TGCGCCAGCAGTAAACCCCTAGCGGGAGTTACCAGGAGCTCCTACGAGCAGTACTTC
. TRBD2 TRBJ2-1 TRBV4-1 CASSQAGTSGSTYNEQFF TGCGCCAGCAGCCAAGCCGGGACTAGCGGGAGTACCTACAATGAGCAGTTCTTC
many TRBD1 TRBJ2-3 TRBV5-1 CASSLVAVTGFGTDTQYF TGCGCCAGCAGCTTGGTGGCTGTGACAGGGTTCGGAACAGATACGCAGTATTTT
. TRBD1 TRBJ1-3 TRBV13 CASSYGTAKNTIYF TGTGCCAGCAGTTACGGGACAGCCAAGAACACCATATATTTT
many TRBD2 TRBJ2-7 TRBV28 CASSSPGLAGNYEQYF TGTGCCAGCAGCTCACCGGGACTAGCGGGAAACTACGAGCAGTACTTC
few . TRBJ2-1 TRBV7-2 CASSLVAAISYNEQFF TGTGCCAGCAGCTTAGTGGCCGCAATCTCCTACAATGAGCAGTTCTTC
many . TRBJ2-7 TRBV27 CASSSSPSEQYF TGTGCCAGCAGTTCCTCGCCGAGCGAGCAGTACTTC
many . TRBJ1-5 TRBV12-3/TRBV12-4 CASSPGTRYQPQHF TGTGCCAGCAGCCCCGGGACAAGATATCAGCCCCAGCATTTT